This note documents a single T cell receptor (beta chain) sequence. Across fewer than 25 US areas, participants ranged in age from about 18 to 100 years. Membership in each cohort depended on participant-reported clinical history. In the study's own analysis: Quantification of nucleated cells was approximated via reference gene primer amplification. Method: immunoSEQ multiplex PCR; TCRdb's copy keeps in-frame clones and lacks some. V, J and clone size derive from that table, while D and trimming were established from the DNA sequence. The sample holds roughly 320,000 clones, 80% to 90% seen once. The CDR3 is made up of 18 amino acids. Germline-derived CDR1 and CDR2 are SGHVS and FQNEAQ. V was shortened by 7 bases and J by 3 bases, with 22 bases between the two germline ends. These data belong to a study of blood T cell repertoires in COVID-19.

The chain joins TRBV7-8 to TRBJ1-6, with D possibly TRBD1 on 5 matching bases. The sequence was collected from a man aged 25 to 40 who had recovered from COVID-19. Sequenced: PBMCs or T cells enriched from blood (not recorded which). CDR3 coding DNA: TGTGCCAGCACCCCCGCGGGGGGAGGGGATCGCTATAATTCACCCCTCCACTTT. Translating gives CASTPAGGGDRYNSPLHF.